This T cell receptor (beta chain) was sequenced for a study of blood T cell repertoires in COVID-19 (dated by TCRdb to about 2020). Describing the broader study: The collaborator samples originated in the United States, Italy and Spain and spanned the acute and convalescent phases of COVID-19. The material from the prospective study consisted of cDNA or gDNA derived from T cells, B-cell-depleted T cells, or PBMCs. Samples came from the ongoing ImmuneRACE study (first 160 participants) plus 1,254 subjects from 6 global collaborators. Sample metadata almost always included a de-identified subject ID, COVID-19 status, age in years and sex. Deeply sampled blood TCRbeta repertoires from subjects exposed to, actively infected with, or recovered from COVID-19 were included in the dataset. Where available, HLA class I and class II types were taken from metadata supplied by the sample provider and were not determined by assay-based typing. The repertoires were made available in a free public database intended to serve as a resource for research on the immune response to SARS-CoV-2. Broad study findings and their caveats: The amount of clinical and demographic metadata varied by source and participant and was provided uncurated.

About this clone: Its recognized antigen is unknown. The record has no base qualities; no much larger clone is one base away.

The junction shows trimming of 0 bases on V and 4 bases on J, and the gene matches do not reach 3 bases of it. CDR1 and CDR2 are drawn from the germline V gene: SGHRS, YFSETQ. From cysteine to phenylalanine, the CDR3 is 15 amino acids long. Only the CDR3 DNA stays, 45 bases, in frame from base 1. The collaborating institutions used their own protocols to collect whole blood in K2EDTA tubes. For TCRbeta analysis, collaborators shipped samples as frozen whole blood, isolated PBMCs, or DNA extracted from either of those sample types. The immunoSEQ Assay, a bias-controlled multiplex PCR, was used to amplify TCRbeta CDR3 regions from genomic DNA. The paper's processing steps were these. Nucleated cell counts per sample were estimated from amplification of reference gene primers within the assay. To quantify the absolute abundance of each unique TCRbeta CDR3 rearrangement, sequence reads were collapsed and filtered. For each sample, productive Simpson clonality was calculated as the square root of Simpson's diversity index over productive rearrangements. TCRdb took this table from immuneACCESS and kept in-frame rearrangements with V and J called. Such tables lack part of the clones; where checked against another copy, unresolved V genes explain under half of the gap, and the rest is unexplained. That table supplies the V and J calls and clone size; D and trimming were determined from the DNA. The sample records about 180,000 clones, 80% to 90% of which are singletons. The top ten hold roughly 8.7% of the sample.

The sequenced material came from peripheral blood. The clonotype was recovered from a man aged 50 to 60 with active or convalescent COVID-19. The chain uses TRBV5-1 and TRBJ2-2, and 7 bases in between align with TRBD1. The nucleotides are TGCGCCAGCAGCTTGGACAGGGGCTCCACCGGGGAGCTGTTTTTT. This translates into CASSLDRGSTGELFF.